The 8 T cell receptor beta chains presented below share a single source sample, sequenced in a study. Each CDR3 protein is one row after TCRdb ran MiXCR on the RT-PCR reads. Of hundreds of thousands of distinct CDR3 sequences in the sample, around 14% are singletons; the top ten hold 3% to 4.5%. The sample was memory CD4+ T cells from blood. These receptors were collected from a female donor in good health, serving as a healthy control.

The chain has TRBV12-3 or TRBV12-4 and TRBJ2-2; no reliable D call. V lost 3 bases, J lost 7 bases, and 3 bases lay in between. This CDR3 is built from 11 residues. CDR3 bases: TGTGCCAGCAGTTTCCTCGGGGAGCTGTTTTTT. Residues: CASSFLGELFF.

This chain joins TRBV3-1 and TRBJ2-5; D might be TRBD2 (6 bases). Between the trimmed V and J ends, which lost 3 bases and 5 bases, there was a span of 16 bases. In germline, CDR1 is LGHDT, CDR2 YNNKEL (reference sequence). The CDR3 is made up of 15 amino acids. The CDR3 nucleotides are TGTGCCAGCAGCCACGCTCCCCCCGGGGGTGAGACCCAGTACTTC. Protein sequence: CASSHAPPGGETQYF.

V usage is TRBV15 and J usage is TRBJ1-6; D ambiguous. V was pared by 1 base and J by 11 bases, with 3 bases between. CDR3 length: 11 residues. The germline gives CDR1 LNHNV, CDR2 YYDKDF (reference sequence). CDR3 sequence: CATSRGPPLHF. In DNA, the CDR3 is TGTGCCACCAGCAGAGGCCCACCCCTCCACTTT.

The genes are TRBV27 and TRBJ2-1; TRBD2 matches at 10 bases. CDR1 and CDR2 (germline): MNHEY, SMNVEV (reference sequence). The CDR3 consists of 17 residues. The V segment lost 4 bases and the J segment 7 bases; nucleotides outside the gene matches: 13. The CDR3 loop is CASSSAPLAGVSNEQFF. The CDR3 DNA follows: TGTGCCAGCAGTTCAGCTCCGCTAGCGGGAGTGTCAAATGAGCAGTTCTTC.

This clonotype has at least ten counts. The rearrangement uses TRBV20-1 and TRBJ2-1, with TRBD1 matching 7 bases. V lost 4 bases and J lost 4; bases outside the gene matches: 7. The CDR3 length is 14 residues. Looked up from germline, CDR1 is DFQATT and CDR2 is SNEGSKA (reference sequence). The CDR3 DNA follows: TGCAGTGCTACGACAGGGCCCCCTTACAATGAGCAGTTCTTC. Translated: CSATTGPPYNEQFF.

V and J are TRBV20-1 and TRBJ1-5; possible D gene TRBD1, 5 bases. Germline V lookup: CDR1 DFQATT, CDR2 SNEGSKA (reference sequence). The CDR3 has 14 residues. Trimming removed 6 bases from V and 2 bases from J, with 14 bases in between. CDR3 coding DNA: TGCAGTGCCAAGGCCAGGGTTGGCAATCAGCCCCAGCATTTT. Protein product: CSAKARVGNQPQHF.

Many counts were recorded for this clonotype. The rearrangement links TRBV7-2 to TRBJ1-1; no firm D call. The V end was cut by 3 bases, the J end by 2 bases, with 10 bases between. There are 14 residues in the CDR3. The germline CDR1 and CDR2 sequences are SGHTA and FQGNSA. In DNA, the CDR3 is TGTGCCAGCAGCTTCGGGTCAGCAAACACTGAAGCTTTCTTT. Residues: CASSFGSANTEAFF.

This clonotype was detected many times. The chain joins TRBV20-1 to TRBJ1-2; tentatively, D is TRBD1 (5 bases). The length of the CDR3 is 13 residues. Trimming pared 0 bases from V and 6 bases from J, leaving 11 bases between. Germline assignment: CDR1 DFQATT and CDR2 SNEGSKA (reference sequence). The CDR3 bases are TGCAGTGCTAGAGATCGTGCAGGGAATGGCTACACCTTC. Its translation is CSARDRAGNGYTF.